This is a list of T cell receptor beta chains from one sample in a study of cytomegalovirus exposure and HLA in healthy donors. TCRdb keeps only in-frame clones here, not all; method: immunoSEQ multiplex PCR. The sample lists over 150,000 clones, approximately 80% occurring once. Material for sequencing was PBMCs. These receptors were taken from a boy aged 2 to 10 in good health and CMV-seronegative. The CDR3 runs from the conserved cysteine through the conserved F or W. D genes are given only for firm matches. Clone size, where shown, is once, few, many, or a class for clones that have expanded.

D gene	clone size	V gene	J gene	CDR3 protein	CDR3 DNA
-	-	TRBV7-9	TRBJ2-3	CASSHTGSDTQYF	TGTGCCAGCAGCCATACAGGCTCAGATACGCAGTATTTT
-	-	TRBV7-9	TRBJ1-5	CASSLGVAQPQHF	TGTGCCAGCAGCTTAGGGGTAGCTCAGCCCCAGCATTTT
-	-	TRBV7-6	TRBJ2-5	CASSLGRVETQYF	TGTGCCAGCAGCTTAGGTCGGGTGGAGACCCAGTACTTC
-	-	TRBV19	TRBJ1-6	CASSFRQEGDSPLHF	TGTGCCAGTAGTTTTCGACAGGAAGGGGATTCACCCCTCCACTTT
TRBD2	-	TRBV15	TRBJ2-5	CATSRGPGTSGQETQYF	TGTGCCACCAGCAGGGGTCCCGGGACTAGCGGACAAGAGACCCAGTACTTC
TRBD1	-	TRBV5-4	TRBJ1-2	CASSPGTVDYGYTF	TGTGCCAGCAGCCCCGGGACAGTGGACTATGGCTACACCTTC
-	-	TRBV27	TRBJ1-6	CASSPLPLNNYNSPLHF	TGTGCCAGCAGTCCCCTCCCCCTTAATAACTATAATTCACCCCTCCACTTT
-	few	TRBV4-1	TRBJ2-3	CASSQPGLSTDTQYF	TGCGCCAGCAGCCAACCGGGACTTAGCACAGATACGCAGTATTTT
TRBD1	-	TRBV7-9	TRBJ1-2	CASSLRTGFGYTF	TGTGCCAGCAGCTTGAGGACAGGGTTTGGCTACACCTTC
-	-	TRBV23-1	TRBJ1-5	CASSQSSRGRPQHF	TGCGCCAGCAGTCAATCATCCAGGGGCCGGCCCCAGCATTTT